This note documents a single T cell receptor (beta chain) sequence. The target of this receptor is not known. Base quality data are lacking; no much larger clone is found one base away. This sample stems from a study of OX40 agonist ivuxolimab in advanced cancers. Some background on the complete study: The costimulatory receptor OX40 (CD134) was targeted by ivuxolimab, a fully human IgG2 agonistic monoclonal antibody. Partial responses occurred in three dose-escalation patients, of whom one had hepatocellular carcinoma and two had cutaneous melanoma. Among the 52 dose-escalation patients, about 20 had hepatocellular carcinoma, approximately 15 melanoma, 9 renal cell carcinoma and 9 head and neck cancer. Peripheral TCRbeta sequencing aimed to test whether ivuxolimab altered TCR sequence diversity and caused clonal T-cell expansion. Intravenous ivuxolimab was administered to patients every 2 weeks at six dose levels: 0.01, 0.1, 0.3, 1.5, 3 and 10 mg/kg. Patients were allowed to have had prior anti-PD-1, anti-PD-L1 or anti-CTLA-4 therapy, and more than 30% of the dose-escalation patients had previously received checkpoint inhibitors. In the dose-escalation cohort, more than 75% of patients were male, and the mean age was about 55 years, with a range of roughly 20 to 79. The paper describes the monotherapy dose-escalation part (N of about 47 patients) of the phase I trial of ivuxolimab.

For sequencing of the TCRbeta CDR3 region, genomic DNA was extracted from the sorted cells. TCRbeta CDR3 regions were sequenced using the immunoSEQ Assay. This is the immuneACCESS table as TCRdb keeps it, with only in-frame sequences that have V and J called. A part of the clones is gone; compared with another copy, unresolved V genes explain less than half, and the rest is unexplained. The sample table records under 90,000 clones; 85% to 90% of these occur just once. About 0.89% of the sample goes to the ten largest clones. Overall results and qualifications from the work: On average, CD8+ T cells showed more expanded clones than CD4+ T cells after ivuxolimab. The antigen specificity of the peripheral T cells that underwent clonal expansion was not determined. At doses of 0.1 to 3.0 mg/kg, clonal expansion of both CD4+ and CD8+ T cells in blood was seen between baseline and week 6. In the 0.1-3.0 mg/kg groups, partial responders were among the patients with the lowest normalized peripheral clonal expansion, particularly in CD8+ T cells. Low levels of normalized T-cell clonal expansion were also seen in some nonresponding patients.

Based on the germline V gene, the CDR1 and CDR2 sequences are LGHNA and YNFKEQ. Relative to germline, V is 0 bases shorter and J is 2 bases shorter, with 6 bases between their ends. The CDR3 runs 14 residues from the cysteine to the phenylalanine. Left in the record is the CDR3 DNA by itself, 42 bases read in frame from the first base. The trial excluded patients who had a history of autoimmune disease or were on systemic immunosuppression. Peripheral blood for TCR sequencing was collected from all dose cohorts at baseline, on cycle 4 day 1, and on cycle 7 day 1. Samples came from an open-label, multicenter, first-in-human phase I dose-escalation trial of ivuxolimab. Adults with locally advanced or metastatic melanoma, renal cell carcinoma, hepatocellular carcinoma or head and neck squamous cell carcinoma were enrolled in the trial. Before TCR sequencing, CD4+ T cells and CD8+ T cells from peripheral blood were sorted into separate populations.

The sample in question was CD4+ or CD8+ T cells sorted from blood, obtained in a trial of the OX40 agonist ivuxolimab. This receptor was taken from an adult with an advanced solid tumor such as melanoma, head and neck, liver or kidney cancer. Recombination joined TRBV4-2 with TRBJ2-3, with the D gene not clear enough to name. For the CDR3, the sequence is CASSQDLTTDTQYF. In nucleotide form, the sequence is TGTGCCAGCAGCCAAGATTTGACCACAGATACGCAGTATTTT.